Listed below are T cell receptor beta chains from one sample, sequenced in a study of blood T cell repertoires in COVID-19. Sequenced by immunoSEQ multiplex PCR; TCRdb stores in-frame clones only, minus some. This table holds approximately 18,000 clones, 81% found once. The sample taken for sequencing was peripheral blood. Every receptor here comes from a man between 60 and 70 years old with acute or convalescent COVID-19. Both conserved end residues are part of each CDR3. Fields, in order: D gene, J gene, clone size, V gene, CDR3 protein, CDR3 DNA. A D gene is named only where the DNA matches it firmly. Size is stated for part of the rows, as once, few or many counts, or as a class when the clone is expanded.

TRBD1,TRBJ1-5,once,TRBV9,CASSVYGDRGQPQHF,TGTGCCAGCAGCGTTTACGGGGACAGAGGCCAGCCCCAGCATTTT
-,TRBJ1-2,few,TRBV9,CASSGREDIQIYGYTF,TGTGCCAGCAGCGGAAGGGAGGACATACAAATCTATGGCTACACCTTC
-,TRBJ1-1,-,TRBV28,CASSLGLAEAFF,TGTGCCAGCAGTCTAGGTCTGGCTGAAGCTTTCTTT
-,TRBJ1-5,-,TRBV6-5,CASRGGLNQPQHF,TGTGCCAGCAGAGGAGGCCTGAATCAGCCCCAGCATTTT
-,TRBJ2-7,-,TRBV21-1,CASSKEKIGGERFYEQYF,TGTGCCAGCAGCAAAGAGAAAATAGGAGGGGAACGCTTCTACGAGCAGTACTTC
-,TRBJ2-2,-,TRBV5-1,CASSPQEGANTGELFF,TGCGCCAGCAGCCCTCAGGAGGGTGCGAACACCGGGGAGCTGTTTTTT
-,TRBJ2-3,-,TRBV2,CASSVGGDTQYF,TGTGCCAGCAGTGTTGGCGGTGATACGCAGTATTTT
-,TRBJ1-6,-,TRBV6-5,CASRLPTSSPLHF,TGTGCCAGCAGGTTGCCTACCTCGTCACCCCTCCACTTT
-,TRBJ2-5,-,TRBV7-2,CASSSDSQETQYF,TGTGCCAGCAGCTCGGACTCGCAAGAGACCCAGTACTTC
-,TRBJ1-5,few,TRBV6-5,CASSLRVRNQPQHF,TGTGCCAGCAGTCTCAGGGTGCGCAATCAGCCCCAGCATTTT
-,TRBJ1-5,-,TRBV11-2,CASSLDLHQPQHF,TGTGCCAGCAGCTTAGATCTCCATCAGCCCCAGCATTTT
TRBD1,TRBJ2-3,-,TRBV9,CASSDRQGGTDTQYF,TGTGCCAGCAGCGACCGACAGGGAGGCACAGATACGCAGTATTTT
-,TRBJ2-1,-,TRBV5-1,CASSWTESSYNEQFF,TGCGCCAGCAGCTGGACAGAAAGCTCCTACAATGAGCAGTTCTTC
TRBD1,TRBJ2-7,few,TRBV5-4,CASSATGTGLYEQYF,TGTGCCAGCAGCGCTACCGGGACAGGGTTGTACGAGCAGTACTTC
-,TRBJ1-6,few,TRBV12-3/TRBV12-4,CASRQGGSPLHF,TGTGCCAGCAGACAGGGAGGGTCACCCCTCCACTTT
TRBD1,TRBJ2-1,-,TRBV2,CASRDRVEFDGNEQFF,TGTGCCAGCCGGGACAGGGTCGAATTTGACGGCAATGAGCAGTTCTTC